The 3 T cell receptor beta chains in this list originate from one sample, sequenced in a study of control samples from healthy donors and cancer patients (TCRdb year 2020). Receptor libraries were prepared by the immunoSEQ multiplex PCR assay. Held by TCRdb, this immuneACCESS table contains in-frame sequences only and omits some clones. Under half of the omission traces to an unresolved V gene where checked; the cause of the rest is unknown. This sample comprises 110,000 to 150,000 clones, about nine tenths of them detected only once. The top ten constitute 4.9% of the sample. Source material: blood. These receptors originate from a man aged 25-45 years in good health.

This clone qualifies as medium-sized. The chain is built from TRBV19 and TRBJ1-1, with a weak D call TRBD1 (5 bases). The CDR3 consists of 14 residues. Germline lookup yields CDR1 LNHDA and CDR2 SQIVND (reference sequence). V was clipped by 1 base and J by 6 bases, with 12 bases between them. The CDR3 protein is CASSIVNSGAEAFF. CDR3 bases: TGTGCCAGTAGTATAGTCAATTCGGGGGCTGAAGCTTTCTTT. Variable domain in full (rest from reference TRBV19 and TRBJ1-1): DGGITQSPKYLFRKEGQNVTLSCEQNLNHDAMYWYRQDPGQGLRLIYYSQIVNDFQKGDIAEGYSVSREKKESFPLTVTSAQKNPTAFYLCASSIVNSGAEAFFGQGTRLTVV.

This sequence joins TRBV6-5 and TRBJ2-2; the match to TRBD2 covers 11 bases. This CDR3 region has 14 residues. CDR1 is MNHEY, CDR2 SVGAGI, per germline. With V trimmed by 8 bases and J by 7 bases, 6 bases remained unmatched. In nucleotides, the CDR3 is TGTGCCAGCGTAGCGGGAGGGCTCGGCGGGGAGCTGTTTTTT. This codes for CASVAGGLGGELFF.

In nucleotides, the CDR3 is TGCGCCAGCAGCCAAGATGGGGACAGGGGAAAGGGATACAATGAGCAGTTCTTC. It yields the protein CASSQDGDRGKGYNEQFF. The chain joins TRBV4-3 to TRBJ2-1; 10 bases align to TRBD1. The CDR3 is made up of 18 amino acids. V lost 0 bases and J lost 4; bases outside the gene matches: 9. Germline V CDR1 and CDR2: LGHNA, YSLEER.